The rows below give T cell receptor beta chains drawn from one sample of a study of blood T cell repertoires in COVID-19. Here immunoSEQ multiplex PCR was the method, and the copy in TCRdb shows in-frame clones only, minus some. This sample has 250,000 to 350,000 clones, with approximately 89% found just once. The sample comprised peripheral blood. Receptors were obtained from a woman in her 30s who had recovered from COVID-19. Both conserved end residues are part of each CDR3.

CDR3: CASSQEQGRGETQYF
V: TRBV4-2

CDR3: CASSFLQPPDEQFF
V: TRBV27

CDR3: CASSEAGPAEEQYF
V: TRBV7-9

CDR3: CASRVGGVTDTQYF
V: TRBV5-4

CDR3: CASSGGALSGDEQYF
V: TRBV5-1

CDR3: CASILAPQGPNTEAFF
V: TRBV7-9

CDR3: CASSAYGSSNYGYTF
V: TRBV13

CDR3: CASSPGQGYYGYTF
V: TRBV18

CDR3: CASSLITGNTIYF
V: TRBV5-1

CDR3: CASSADPINRGETQYF
V: TRBV21-1

CDR3: CATSRLQGAVYEQYF
V: TRBV15

CDR3: CASSLVGQGNSPLHF
V: TRBV7-2